These T cell receptor beta chains were read from a single sample in a study of breast tumors, draining lymph nodes, adjacent tissues. Using its own MiXCR run on the multiplex PCR reads, TCRdb lists one record per CDR3 protein. The data show over 200,000 distinct CDR3 sequences, about 34% seen once. Input material: axillary lymph node tissue. The receptors were sampled from a female donor with breast cancer. Some clones in this sample may be carry-over from other donors' samples. Each CDR3 is given with its conserved first and last residue. D genes are given only for firm matches. Clone size appears in some rows only: once, few, many, or a class for an expanded clone.

D gene,clone size,V gene,J gene,CDR3 DNA,CDR3 protein
NA,few,TRBV7-2,TRBJ1-1,TGTGCCAGCAGCTCCTCGGGACGAGAAGCTTTCTTT,CASSSSGREAFF
NA,NA,TRBV29-1,TRBJ1-1,TGCAGCTCGGACGGAACAACGAACACTGAAGCTTTCTTT,CSSDGTTNTEAFF
NA,NA,TRBV20-1,TRBJ1-4,TGCAGTGCTAGAGATCTTGCTGGGGATGGTGAAAAACTGTTTTTT,CSARDLAGDGEKLFF
TRBD1,many,TRBV14,TRBJ2-1,TGTGCCAGCAGCCAAGTGGGACAGGGGGCGAATGAGCAGTTCTTC,CASSQVGQGANEQFF
TRBD2,NA,TRBV20-1,TRBJ2-6,TGCAGTGCTCTACCTAGCGGGAGGAGCTCTGGGGCCAACGTCCTGACTTTC,CSALPSGRSSGANVLTF
TRBD2,many,TRBV9,TRBJ2-7,TGTGCCAGCAGCGGGAGCGGGAGCGACTACGAGCAGTACTTC,CASSGSGSDYEQYF
TRBD1,many,TRBV6-5,TRBJ2-7,TGTGCCAGCAGTTACTCTCCAGGGGGCTACGAGCAGTACTTC,CASSYSPGGYEQYF
NA,many,TRBV19,TRBJ2-6,TGTGCCAGCCACCAGAGGGGGGGCACTGGGGCCAACGTCCTGACTTTC,CASHQRGGTGANVLTF
NA,NA,TRBV7-9,TRBJ1-2,TGTGCCAGCGCAAACAGCGGTGGCTACACCTTC,CASANSGGYTF
TRBD1,NA,TRBV18,TRBJ2-5,TGTGCCAGCTCACAGACAGGGCTCGGGGAGACCCAGTACTTC,CASSQTGLGETQYF
TRBD1,many,TRBV20-1,TRBJ2-1,TGCAGTGCTAGCCTCCGGGACAGGGGGTTCTGGGAGCAGTTCTTC,CSASLRDRGFWEQFF
TRBD2,once,TRBV2,TRBJ2-1,TGTGCCTGCAGTGCTCGGAACCGGGACTACTACAATGAGCAGTTCTTC,CACSARNRDYYNEQFF
NA,many,TRBV5-5,TRBJ1-5,TGTGCCAGCAGCTCATCAGGGCGGCTAAGCAATCAGCCCCAGCATTTT,CASSSSGRLSNQPQHF
NA,many,TRBV4-2,TRBJ1-4,TGTGCCAGCAGCCAAGATAGGCAGATGAATGAAAAACTGTTTTTT,CASSQDRQMNEKLFF
TRBD2,NA,TRBV28,TRBJ2-3,TGTGCCAGCAGTTCGCCCTCGACTAGCGGTAAAAGCACAGATACGCAGTATTTT,CASSSPSTSGKSTDTQYF
NA,many,TRBV7-8,TRBJ2-7,TGTGCCAGCAGCGTTAGGGTAGACACGGCAGCCGAGCAGTACTTC,CASSVRVDTAAEQYF
TRBD2,NA,TRBV6-2/TRBV6-3,TRBJ2-1,TGTGCCAGCAGTTACGGGGGACTAGGCAATGAGCAGTTCTTC,CASSYGGLGNEQFF
NA,many,TRBV19,TRBJ2-3,TGTGCCAGTACCCAAGGGGGGGGCCGACTCACAGATACGCAGTATTTT,CASTQGGGRLTDTQYF